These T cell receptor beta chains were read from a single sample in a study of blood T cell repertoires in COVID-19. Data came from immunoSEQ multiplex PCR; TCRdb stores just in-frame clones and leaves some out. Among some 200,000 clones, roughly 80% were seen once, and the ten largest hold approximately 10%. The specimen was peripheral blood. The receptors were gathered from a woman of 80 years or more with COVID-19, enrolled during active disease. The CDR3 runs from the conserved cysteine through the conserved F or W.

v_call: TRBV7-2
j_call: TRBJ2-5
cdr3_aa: CASSSWTEETQYF

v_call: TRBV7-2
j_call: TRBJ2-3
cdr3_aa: CASSLVPRGGLTDTQYF

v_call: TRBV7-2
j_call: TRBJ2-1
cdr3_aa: CASSFPAGGMISYNEQFF

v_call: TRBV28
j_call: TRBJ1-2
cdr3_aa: CASSQAYRFYGYTF

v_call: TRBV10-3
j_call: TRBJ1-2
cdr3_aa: CAISAGEDGYTF

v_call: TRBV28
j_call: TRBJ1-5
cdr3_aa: CASSSGLSETQHF

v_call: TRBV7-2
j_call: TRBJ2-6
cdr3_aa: CALRGGGANVLTF

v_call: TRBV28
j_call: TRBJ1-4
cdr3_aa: CASSPPGLNPVKLFF

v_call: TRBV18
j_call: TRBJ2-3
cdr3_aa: CASSPPGGNTGKDTQYF

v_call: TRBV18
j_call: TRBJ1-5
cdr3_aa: CASSPSDNQPQHF

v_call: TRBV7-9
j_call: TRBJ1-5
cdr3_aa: CASSLWSGEGDQPQHF

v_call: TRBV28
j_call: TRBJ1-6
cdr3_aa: CASSPAWAPLHF

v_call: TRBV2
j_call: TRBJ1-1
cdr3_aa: CASNSDSPEAFF

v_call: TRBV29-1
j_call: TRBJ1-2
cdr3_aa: CSSGQGDYGYTF

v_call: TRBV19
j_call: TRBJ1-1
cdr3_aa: CASSIISGLGAAFF

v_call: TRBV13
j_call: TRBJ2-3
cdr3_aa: CASSRDRGEGDTQYF

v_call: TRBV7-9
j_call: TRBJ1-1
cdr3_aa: CASSPWRTGGQRAEAFF

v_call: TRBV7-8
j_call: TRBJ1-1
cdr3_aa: CASSLQGLRTEAFF

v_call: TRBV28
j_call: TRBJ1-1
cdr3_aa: CASRPASGAGFGTEAFF

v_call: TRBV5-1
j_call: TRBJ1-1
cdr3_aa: CASSLLRDSEMVNTEAFF

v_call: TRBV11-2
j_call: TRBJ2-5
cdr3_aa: CASSLDLRQSGETQYF

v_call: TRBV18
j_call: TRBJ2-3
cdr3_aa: CASSPGRGPTDTQYF

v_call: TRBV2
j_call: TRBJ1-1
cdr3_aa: CAPQGRENTEAFF

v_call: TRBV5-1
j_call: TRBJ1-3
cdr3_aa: CASSLAGTVSFSGNTIYF

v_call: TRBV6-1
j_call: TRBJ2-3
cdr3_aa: CASSEGGAGGATDTQYF

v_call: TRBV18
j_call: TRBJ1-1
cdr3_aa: CASSQQGEAFF

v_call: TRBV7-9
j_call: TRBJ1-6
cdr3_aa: CASSGGRAYNSPLHF

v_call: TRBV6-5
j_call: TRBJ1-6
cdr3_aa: CASRRSSYNSPLHF

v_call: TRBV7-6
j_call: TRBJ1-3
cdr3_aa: CASSPGTGGDTIYF

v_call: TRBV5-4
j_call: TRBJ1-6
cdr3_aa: CAISTGGNSPLHF

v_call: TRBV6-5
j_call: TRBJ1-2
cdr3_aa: CASRTGPNYGYTF

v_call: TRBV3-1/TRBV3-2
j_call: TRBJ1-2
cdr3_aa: CASSQESKRRGYGYTF

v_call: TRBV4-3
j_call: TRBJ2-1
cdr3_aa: CASRRGTEYNEQFF

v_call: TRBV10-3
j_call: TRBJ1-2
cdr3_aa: CAISDYPQTDGYTF

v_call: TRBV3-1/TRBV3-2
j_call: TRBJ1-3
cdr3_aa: CASSPYGTGGLLAGNTIYF

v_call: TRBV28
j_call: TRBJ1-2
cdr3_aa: CASTDGTGTYGYTF

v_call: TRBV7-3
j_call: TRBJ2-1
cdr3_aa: CASSLGQGAYNEQFF

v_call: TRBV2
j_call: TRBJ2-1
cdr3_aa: CASSEQANEQFF

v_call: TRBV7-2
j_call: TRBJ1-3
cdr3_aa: CASSRGQASGNTIYF

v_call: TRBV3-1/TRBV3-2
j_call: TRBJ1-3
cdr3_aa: CASSQGTRFRSGNTIYF

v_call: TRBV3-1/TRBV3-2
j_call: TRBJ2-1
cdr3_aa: CASSLSYNEQFF

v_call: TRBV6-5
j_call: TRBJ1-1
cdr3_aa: CASSYSRPVNTEAFF

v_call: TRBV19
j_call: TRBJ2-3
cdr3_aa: CATKAGHRTDTQYF

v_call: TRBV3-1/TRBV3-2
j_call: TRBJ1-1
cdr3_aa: CASSLGGMNTEAFF

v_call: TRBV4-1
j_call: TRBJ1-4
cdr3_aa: CASSQNRGENEKLFF

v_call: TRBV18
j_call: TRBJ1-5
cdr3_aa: CASSQMGQGRNQPQHF

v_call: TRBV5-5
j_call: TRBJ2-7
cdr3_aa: CASSLSHRVHEQYF

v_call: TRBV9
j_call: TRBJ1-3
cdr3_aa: CASNPGGGNTIYF

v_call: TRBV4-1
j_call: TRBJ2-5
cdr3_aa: CASSQVPNRGTQYF

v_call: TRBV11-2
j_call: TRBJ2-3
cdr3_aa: CASSSRLAGGQVTQYF

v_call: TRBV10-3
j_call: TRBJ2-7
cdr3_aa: CAISESTGTYEQYF

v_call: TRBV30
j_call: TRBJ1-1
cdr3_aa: CAWSNIMDRRADTEAFF

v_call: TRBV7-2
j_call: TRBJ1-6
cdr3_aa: CASSLERVRGSSNSPLHF

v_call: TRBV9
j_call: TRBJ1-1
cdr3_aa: CASSYGTSNTEAFF

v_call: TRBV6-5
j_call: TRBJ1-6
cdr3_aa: CASRSGTNNSPLHF

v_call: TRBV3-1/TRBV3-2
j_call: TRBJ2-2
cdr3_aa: CASSQGIGELFF

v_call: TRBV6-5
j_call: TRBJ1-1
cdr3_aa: CASSYSGRINTEAFF

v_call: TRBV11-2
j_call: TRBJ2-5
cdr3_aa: CASSTPNRQETQYF

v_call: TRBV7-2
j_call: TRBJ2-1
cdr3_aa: CASSERGGGPYNEQFF

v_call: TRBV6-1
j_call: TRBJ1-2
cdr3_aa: CASSEAGGGGYTF